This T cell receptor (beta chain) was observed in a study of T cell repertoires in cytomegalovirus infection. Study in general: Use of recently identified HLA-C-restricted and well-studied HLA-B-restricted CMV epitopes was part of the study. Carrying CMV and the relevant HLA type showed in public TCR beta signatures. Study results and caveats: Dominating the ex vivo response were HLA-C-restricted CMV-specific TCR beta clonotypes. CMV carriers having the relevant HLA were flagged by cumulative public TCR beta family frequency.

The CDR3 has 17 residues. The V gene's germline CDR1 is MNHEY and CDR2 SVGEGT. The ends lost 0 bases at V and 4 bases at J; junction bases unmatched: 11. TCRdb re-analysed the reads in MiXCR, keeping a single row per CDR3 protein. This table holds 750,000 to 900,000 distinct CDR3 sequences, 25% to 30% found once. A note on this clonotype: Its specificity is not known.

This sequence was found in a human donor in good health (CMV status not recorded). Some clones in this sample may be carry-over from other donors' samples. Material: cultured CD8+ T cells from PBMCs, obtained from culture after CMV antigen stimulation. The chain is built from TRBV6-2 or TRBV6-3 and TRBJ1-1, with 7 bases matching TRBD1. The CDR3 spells CASSYSPRQGRSTEAFF. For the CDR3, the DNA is TGTGCCAGCAGTTACTCGCCCCGACAGGGCCGGAGCACTGAAGCTTTCTTT.